The rows below give T cell receptor beta chains drawn from one sample of a study of beta chain features in type 1 diabetes. TCRdb's table, derived via immunoSEQ multiplex PCR, lists solely in-frame clones and lacks some. The sample carries tens of thousands of clones, over 65% recorded once. Sequenced: stem cell memory CD4+ T cells from blood. The source is a woman aged 40 to 50 with type 1 diabetes. Each CDR3 is given with its conserved first and last residue. D genes are given only for firm matches. Rows may omit the clone size; those that give it use once, few, many or a size class.

clone_size	d_call	v_call	j_call	cdr3_aa	cdr3_nt
once	-	TRBV6-5	TRBJ1-5	CASSSPSQPQHF	TGTGCCAGCAGTTCCCCCAGTCAGCCCCAGCATTTT
-	-	TRBV6-5	TRBJ2-1	CAISTRDSPYNEQFF	TGTGCCATCTCGACCCGAGACAGCCCCTACAATGAGCAGTTCTTC
-	-	TRBV28	TRBJ1-2	CASSPEVWGYTF	TGTGCCAGCAGTCCCGAGGTGTGGGGCTACACCTTC
few	-	TRBV5-5	TRBJ2-1	CASSSGTLGGNEQFF	TGTGCCAGCAGCTCAGGAACGCTGGGGGGCAATGAGCAGTTCTTC
-	TRBD2	TRBV11-3	TRBJ2-5	CASSLGALAGQETQYF	TGTGCCAGCAGCTTAGGGGCACTAGCGGGCCAAGAGACCCAGTACTTC
-	-	TRBV19	TRBJ2-5	CASSPGGAVQETQYF	TGTGCCAGTAGTCCCGGGGGAGCAGTTCAAGAGACCCAGTACTTC
-	-	TRBV7-3	TRBJ2-7	CASSSRDSPYEQYF	TGTGCCAGCAGCTCGAGGGACTCGCCCTACGAGCAGTACTTC
-	-	TRBV7-9	TRBJ2-5	CASSLQGRAETQYF	TGTGCCAGCAGCTTGCAGGGGAGGGCAGAGACCCAGTACTTC
-	-	TRBV28	TRBJ2-7	CASSLLGQPYEQYF	TGTGCCAGCAGTTTGTTAGGACAGCCCTACGAGCAGTACTTC
-	-	TRBV4-2	TRBJ2-5	CASSLDFQETQYF	TGTGCCAGCAGCCTGGACTTCCAAGAGACCCAGTACTTC
-	-	TRBV7-6	TRBJ2-7	CASSLMGIVYEQYF	TGTGCCAGCAGCTTAATGGGCATCGTTTACGAGCAGTACTTC
-	TRBD2	TRBV7-2	TRBJ2-7	CASSRVSGGVGNYEQYF	TGTGCCAGCAGCCGAGTTAGCGGGGGGGTTGGGAACTACGAGCAGTACTTC
-	TRBD1	TRBV7-9	TRBJ1-3	CASSLQGEAGNTIYF	TGTGCCAGCAGCTTACAGGGGGAAGCTGGAAACACCATATATTTT
-	-	TRBV30	TRBJ1-1	CAWSVGVNTEAFF	TGTGCCTGGAGTGTCGGGGTGAACACTGAAGCTTTCTTT
-	-	TRBV5-1	TRBJ2-6	CASSLDISPGANVLTF	TGCGCCAGCAGCTTGGATATCAGTCCTGGGGCCAACGTCCTGACTTTC
-	-	TRBV7-9	TRBJ1-2	CASSPQMGQRYGYTF	TGTGCCAGCAGCCCTCAAATGGGGCAACGATATGGCTACACCTTC
-	TRBD2	TRBV7-6	TRBJ2-3	CASSLVWELAGHTDTQYF	TGTGCCAGCAGCTTAGTTTGGGAACTAGCGGGACACACAGATACGCAGTATTTT
-	-	TRBV6-5	TRBJ2-2	CASSYRGNAGELFF	TGTGCCAGCAGTTACAGGGGGAACGCCGGGGAGCTGTTTTTT
once	-	TRBV28	TRBJ2-4	CASSLRLPNIQYF	TGTGCCAGCAGCTTGAGACTTCCGAACATTCAGTACTTC
-	-	TRBV19	TRBJ1-5	CASSWADSNQPQHF	TGTGCCAGTAGTTGGGCTGATAGCAATCAGCCCCAGCATTTT
-	-	TRBV28	TRBJ1-2	CAIPGALNYGYTF	TGTGCCATCCCAGGGGCCCTTAACTATGGCTACACCTTC
-	-	TRBV5-6	TRBJ2-7	CASSPPGAYEQYF	TGTGCCAGCAGCCCCCCGGGGGCCTACGAGCAGTACTTC
-	-	TRBV7-2	TRBJ1-2	CASSPMTAPNYGYTF	TGTGCCAGCAGCCCGATGACAGCACCTAACTATGGCTACACCTTC
-	TRBD1	TRBV5-1	TRBJ1-1	CASSYTGGTEAFF	TGCGCCAGCAGCTATACAGGGGGCACTGAAGCTTTCTTT
-	TRBD1	TRBV7-2	TRBJ1-2	CASSPGQEEVYGYTF	TGTGCCAGCAGCCCAGGACAGGAAGAGGTCTATGGCTACACCTTC
-	-	TRBV9	TRBJ2-7	CASSPFAPSVEQYF	TGTGCCAGCAGCCCCTTTGCACCGTCGGTCGAGCAGTACTTC
-	-	TRBV6-4	TRBJ2-3	CASSDSQRGSKDTQYF	TGTGCCAGCAGTGACTCACAGAGAGGGAGCAAGGATACGCAGTATTTT
few	TRBD1	TRBV29-1	TRBJ2-5	CSVARDRGTETQYF	TGCAGCGTGGCTCGGGACAGGGGAACGGAGACCCAGTACTTC
-	-	TRBV28	TRBJ1-5	CASSLSPDSNSNQPQHF	TGTGCCAGCAGCCTATCCCCGGACAGTAATAGCAATCAGCCCCAGCATTTT
few	TRBD2	TRBV28	TRBJ2-1	CASRPSLAGLYNEQFF	TGTGCCAGCAGACCCTCACTAGCGGGACTCTACAATGAGCAGTTCTTC
-	TRBD2	TRBV9	TRBJ2-1	CASSVVGAGEQFF	TGTGCCAGCAGCGTAGTCGGAGCGGGGGAGCAGTTCTTC
-	TRBD1	TRBV28	TRBJ2-4	CASSSTGRLDIQYF	TGTGCCAGCAGTTCGACAGGGCGATTGGACATTCAGTACTTC
-	-	TRBV7-9	TRBJ1-2	CASSSPDGYTF	TGTGCCAGCAGTTCCCCCGATGGCTACACCTTC
few	-	TRBV9	TRBJ2-2	CASSSELLSTGELFF	TGTGCCAGCAGCTCGGAGCTATTAAGCACCGGGGAGCTGTTTTTT
few	-	TRBV2	TRBJ2-3	CASSEAPGSGQDTQYF	TGTGCCAGCAGTGAAGCGCCGGGATCCGGGCAGGATACGCAGTATTTT
few	TRBD2	TRBV27	TRBJ2-7	CASSPLSGRSYEQYF	TGTGCCAGCAGCCCACTTAGCGGGAGATCCTACGAGCAGTACTTC
once	-	TRBV9	TRBJ2-7	CASSVGFTGNGPYEQYF	TGTGCCAGCAGCGTCGGATTTACAGGTAACGGCCCCTACGAGCAGTACTTC
-	-	TRBV7-7	TRBJ2-5	CASSSQKFETQYF	TGTGCTAGCAGCTCCCAGAAGTTCGAGACCCAGTACTTC
-	TRBD1	TRBV19	TRBJ1-1	CASSRQGNTEAFF	TGTGCCAGTAGTAGACAGGGGAACACTGAAGCTTTCTTT
once	TRBD1	TRBV5-4	TRBJ1-1	CASSPPGQGEAFF	TGTGCCAGCAGCCCCCCAGGACAGGGAGAAGCTTTCTTT
-	TRBD1	TRBV29-1	TRBJ2-5	CSVVRDRVVETQYF	TGCAGCGTTGTGAGGGACAGGGTAGTAGAGACCCAGTACTTC
-	-	TRBV10-3	TRBJ1-1	CAISESVGGTEAFF	TGTGCCATCAGTGAGTCAGTGGGGGGGACTGAAGCTTTCTTT
-	TRBD1	TRBV4-2	TRBJ1-1	CASSQPPDRVSVFF	TGTGCCAGCAGCCAACCGCCGGACAGGGTTTCGGTTTTCTTT
-	TRBD1	TRBV30	TRBJ1-2	CACRQGGYTF	TGTGCCTGTAGACAGGGAGGCTACACCTTC
-	-	TRBV2	TRBJ1-1	CASSDQASTEAFF	TGTGCCAGCAGTGACCAGGCATCCACTGAAGCTTTCTTT
once	-	TRBV11-3	TRBJ2-1	CASSLEGGFNEQFF	TGTGCCAGCAGCTTAGAGGGGGGTTTCAATGAGCAGTTCTTC
-	-	TRBV5-1	TRBJ2-7	CASSLGGSSYEQYF	TGCGCCAGCAGCTTGGGCGGCAGCTCCTACGAGCAGTACTTC
-	-	TRBV4-2	TRBJ2-2	CASSQDPGSGTGELFF	TGTGCCAGCAGCCAAGACCCGGGGTCGGGCACCGGGGAGCTGTTTTTT
-	TRBD2	TRBV6-6	TRBJ2-3	CAGGGSTDTQYF	TGTGCCGGGGGGGGGAGCACAGATACGCAGTATTTT
-	TRBD2	TRBV5-4	TRBJ2-1	CASRVGGVLNEQFF	TGCGCCAGCAGGGTCGGGGGGGTTCTCAATGAGCAGTTCTTC
-	-	TRBV7-2	TRBJ1-5	CASSPEPRQPQHF	TGTGCCAGCAGCCCCGAGCCCCGTCAGCCCCAGCATTTT
few	TRBD1	TRBV19	TRBJ1-4	CASSYSYRGTNEKLFF	TGTGCCAGTAGCTATTCTTACAGGGGAACTAATGAAAAACTGTTTTTT
once	-	TRBV6-6	TRBJ1-1	CASSLQGGDTEAFF	TGTGCCAGCAGTCTTCAGGGAGGGGACACTGAAGCTTTCTTT
-	TRBD1	TRBV5-1	TRBJ1-3	CASRGQGGSGNTIYF	TGCGCCAGCAGAGGACAGGGTGGGTCTGGAAACACCATATATTTT
few	-	TRBV28	TRBJ2-7	CASSLGGPGEQYF	TGTGCCAGCAGTTTAGGGGGCCCGGGGGAGCAGTACTTC
-	-	TRBV7-2	TRBJ2-7	CASSSDSSYEQYF	TGTGCCAGCAGCTCGGACAGCTCCTACGAGCAGTACTTC
-	TRBD2	TRBV18	TRBJ2-7	CASSRGAGGTEYEQYF	TGTGCCAGCTCACGGGGCGCGGGGGGGACAGAATACGAGCAGTACTTC